This TCR beta chain was identified in a study of T cell responses to AZD1222 COVID-19 vaccine (dated by TCRdb to about 2021). For the wider study: AZD1222 recipients whose second dose came at about 4 weeks and those whose second dose came at about 12 weeks were combined into one group, since spike-specific TCR depth and breadth did not differ between the two schedules. Enrollment into the trials was organized by age into subgroups of 18-55, 56-69 and 70-plus years, and those subgroups contained approximately 150, 30 and 60 TCR-sequenced participants, respectively. A total of 233 trial participants underwent TCR sequencing, of whom under 220 had received two doses of AZD1222 and some 25 had received two doses of the MenACWY control vaccine.

In regard to this clone: Its antigen is not yet known. Base qualities are not provided; no much larger clone lies one nucleotide away.

The time point tag for this specimen amounts to: baseline before first vaccination. Samples from vaccinated people were obtained from the UK trials COV001 and COV002, which included a single-blind randomized controlled phase 2/3 trial of AZD1222 (ChAdOx1 nCoV-19) in healthy adults. For TCRbeta chain sequencing, PBMC samples were collected from trial participants at day 0 and at day 28 after the second dose. Results and caveats for the whole study, not just this receptor: In the small 56-69-year group, the increase in depth fell short of significance, most likely because of low power. After two AZD1222 doses, spike-specific TCR breadth and depth were significantly higher than at day 0 and than in MenACWY recipients. CD4 TCRs associated with the vaccine covered the entire spike protein, and the dominant responses were in regions 160-218 and 743-854. Participants were mostly white British and included more females than males, and it was suggested by the authors that clonal diversity may have been underestimated. Reportedly, almost half of the unique spike-specific TCRs recognized epitopes lying outside the regions that are mutated in the B.1.351 and B.1.1.7 variants. Conclusions about previously exposed vaccinees were limited because only a handful of AZD1222 recipients were SARS-CoV-2 seropositive at baseline. Because no samples from the day 14 peak response were available, repertoires could be characterized only after the peak T cell response.

The CDR3 regions of human TCRbeta chains were subjected to immunosequencing. Processing in the source paper ran as follows. Repertoire TCRs were checked for matches against a reference library of SARS-CoV-2-specific TCRs that had been generated using the MIRA antigen-specificity platform. Breadth meant the fraction of unique TCRs that were SARS-CoV-2-associated, whereas depth meant the fraction of total T cells that were SARS-CoV-2-associated. Using the MIRA data, every spike-specific TCR was mapped to the spike region that the TCR reacted to and assigned to either a CD4 or a CD8 class. Log10-transformed breadth and depth values were compared by one-way ANOVA with Sidak's multiple comparisons tests. The immuneACCESS repertoire file appears here via TCRdb, limited to in-frame rearrangements. These files lack a portion of the clones; in checked studies, under half of the deficit traces to unresolved V genes, and the cause of the others is not known. Clonal size and the V and J genes are those of that table, whereas D and trimming came from the DNA. The sample table records 100,000 or so clones; approximately 88% of these occur just once. The ten top clones hold 16% of the sample.

V is trimmed back by 3 bases and J by 11 bases, and the junction contains 15 bases that no gene match accounts for. Reading from cysteine to phenylalanine, the CDR3 counts 15 amino acids. Just the 45-base CDR3 DNA is kept, in frame starting at base 1. Based on the germline V gene, the CDR1 and CDR2 sequences are MGHDK and SYGVNS. The TCR comes from an adult in good health. This material consisted of peripheral blood, taken on day 0 of AZD1222 vaccination. The chain is assembled from TRBV25-1 and TRBJ2-7, with 8 central nucleotides matching TRBD2. The CDR3 region reads CASSDRGLDLKGEYF. DNA sequence: TGTGCCAGCAGTGACCGGGGACTAGATCTTAAGGGGGAGTACTTC.